The clone carrying this T cell receptor (beta chain) was counted ten times or more. The target antigen is unknown. TCRdb re-called the 5' RACE reads through MiXCR, storing one row per CDR3 protein. The table shows roughly 250,000 distinct CDR3 sequences, with about a sixth occurring only once. The data stem from a study of T-cell memory formation after mild COVID-19. General study findings and limits: Memory sampled before infection contained some responding clones, suggesting cross-reactive memory joined. Second-wave clones with a day 37 peak had unconfirmed SARS-CoV-2 specificity.

CDR3 length: 14 amino acids. Looked up from germline, CDR1 is SGHRS and CDR2 is YFSETQ. Trimming took 0 bases from V and 2 from J, leaving 8 bases between them. The clonotype was recovered from a man younger than 30 who had mild COVID-19 (a few samples of this study predate the infection). Cell type and time point are not known. The sample consisted of PBMCs or a T cell subset sorted from them (not recorded which). V is TRBV5-1 and J is TRBJ1-1; no clear D. CDR3 residues: CASSLAPGNTEAFF. The CDR3 DNA sequence: TGCGCCAGCAGCTTGGCCCCCGGCAACACTGAAGCTTTCTTT.